The rows below give T cell receptor beta chains drawn from one sample of a study of cytomegalovirus exposure and HLA in healthy donors. Only in-frame clones appear in the TCRdb table, and some are missing; sequencing was by immunoSEQ multiplex PCR. The sample has tens of thousands of clones, roughly 78% seen once. Material: PBMCs. These receptors all come from a male donor in good health and CMV-seropositive. CDR3s include the opening cysteine and the closing phenylalanine or tryptophan. The D gene is left open where the match is weak. Clone size is given for some rows only: seen once, a few or many times, or a class if the clone is expanded.

j_gene	d_gene	abundance	v_gene	CDR3aa	CDR3nt
TRBJ1-1	NA	NA	TRBV7-8	CASSLRGGWANTEAFF	TGTGCCAGCAGCTTGAGGGGAGGGTGGGCGAACACTGAAGCTTTCTTT
TRBJ1-3	TRBD1	NA	TRBV4-1	CASSQEVDRGRDTIYF	TGCGCCAGCAGCCAAGAAGTCGACAGGGGAAGGGACACCATATATTTT
TRBJ2-5	NA	NA	TRBV30	CAGRPAGSPQWETQYF	TGTGCCGGAAGACCAGCCGGGAGCCCACAATGGGAGACCCAGTACTTC
TRBJ1-2	TRBD1	NA	TRBV4-1	CASSKAGGQDYGYTF	TGCGCCAGCAGCAAGGCTGGGGGACAGGACTATGGCTACACCTTC
TRBJ2-3	NA	NA	TRBV5-1	CASSLGYGLDTQYF	TGCGCCAGCAGCTTGGGTTACGGGTTGGATACGCAGTATTTT
TRBJ2-2	NA	NA	TRBV6-5	CASSRTANTGELFF	TGTGCCAGCAGTCGGACAGCTAACACCGGGGAGCTGTTTTTT
TRBJ1-1	NA	NA	TRBV27	CASSRIPGSTEAFF	TGTGCCAGCAGTCGAATCCCAGGGTCCACTGAAGCTTTCTTT
TRBJ2-2	TRBD2	NA	TRBV29-1	CSAREGGSGELFF	TGCAGCGCCCGGGAGGGCGGGAGCGGGGAGCTGTTTTTT
TRBJ1-1	TRBD1	NA	TRBV2	CATSGTGNTLF	TGTGCCACCTCCGGGACAGGGAATACTTTGTTT
TRBJ2-7	NA	NA	TRBV15	CATSNGYEQYF	TGTGCCACCAGCAACGGGTACGAGCAGTACTTC
TRBJ2-1	NA	NA	TRBV20-1	CSANGAPRAFF	TGCAGTGCTAACGGAGCCCCACGTGCGTTCTTC
TRBJ2-5	TRBD2	NA	TRBV7-3	CASSLTGTVPGLAGVQETQYF	TGTGCCAGCAGCTTAACTGGTACCGTGCCGGGACTAGCGGGAGTCCAAGAGACCCAGTACTTC
TRBJ2-7	NA	once	TRBV9	CASSEGGHRAYEQYF	TGTGCCAGCAGCGAAGGGGGACATAGGGCCTACGAGCAGTACTTC
TRBJ2-3	TRBD2	NA	TRBV5-4	CASSLDDLAGGTDTQYF	TGTGCCAGCAGCTTGGACGATCTCGCGGGAGGGACAGATACGCAGTATTTT
TRBJ2-1	TRBD1	NA	TRBV10-3	CAIKQGAQNEQFF	TGTGCCATCAAGCAGGGGGCGCAGAATGAGCAGTTCTTC
TRBJ1-5	TRBD1	few	TRBV28	CASSGIQGVGQNQPQHF	TGTGCCAGCAGTGGAATACAGGGGGTTGGACAGAATCAGCCCCAGCATTTT
TRBJ2-7	NA	NA	TRBV2	CASRTGVLSEQYF	TGTGCCTCTCGGACGGGGGTTTTGAGCGAGCAGTACTTC
TRBJ2-7	TRBD1	NA	TRBV25-1	CASRQGVSEQYF	TGTGCCAGCAGACAGGGGGTTAGCGAGCAGTACTTC
TRBJ1-2	NA	NA	TRBV5-1	CASNHGGTYGYTF	TGCGCCAGCAACCACGGCGGGACTTATGGCTACACCTTC
TRBJ2-3	NA	NA	TRBV7-6	CASSRTKDTQYF	TGTGCCAGCAGCCGTACTAAGGATACGCAGTATTTT
TRBJ2-1	TRBD2	NA	TRBV15	CATSRVAGATNEQFF	TGTGCCACCAGCAGGGTAGCGGGAGCAACTAATGAGCAGTTCTTC
TRBJ2-4	NA	NA	TRBV6-5	CASTSLAKNIQYF	TGTGCCAGCACGTCGTTAGCCAAAAACATTCAGTACTTC
TRBJ2-7	NA	once	TRBV7-9	CASGTGSPTYEQYF	TGTGCCAGCGGAACAGGGAGTCCGACCTACGAGCAGTACTTC
TRBJ1-3	NA	NA	TRBV6-1	CASSELAASGNTIYF	TGTGCCAGCAGTGAATTGGCTGCCTCTGGAAACACCATATATTTT
TRBJ1-5	TRBD1	NA	TRBV19	CASSTFPGQDYSNQPQHF	TGTGCCAGTAGTACCTTTCCGGGACAGGATTATAGCAATCAGCCCCAGCATTTT
TRBJ2-7	TRBD2	NA	TRBV27	CASRLPGLARYEQYF	TGTGCCAGCAGACTCCCGGGACTAGCGCGCTACGAGCAGTACTTC
TRBJ1-4	NA	few	TRBV5-1	CASSLGGATNEKLFF	TGCGCCAGCAGCTTGGGGGGAGCAACTAATGAAAAACTGTTTTTT
TRBJ2-1	NA	once	TRBV7-3	CASSPRVGGGKEQFF	TGTGCCAGCAGCCCCAGGGTAGGGGGGGGGAAAGAGCAGTTCTTC
TRBJ2-7	NA	NA	TRBV10-3	CAISESGSSRYEQYF	TGTGCCATCAGTGAGTCGGGATCTAGCAGATACGAGCAGTACTTC
TRBJ1-2	NA	NA	TRBV5-1	CASSLGADVGLYGYTF	TGCGCCAGCAGCTTGGGGGCGGACGTGGGGCTCTATGGCTACACCTTC
TRBJ2-7	NA	NA	TRBV9	CASSRRDPSEQYF	TGTGCCAGTTCTCGGAGGGACCCAAGCGAGCAGTACTTC
TRBJ2-5	NA	NA	TRBV9	CASSVGGGDQETQYF	TGTGCCAGCAGCGTAGGTGGAGGGGACCAAGAGACCCAGTACTTC
TRBJ1-1	NA	NA	TRBV6-5	CASSYSKGLSNTEAFF	TGTGCCAGCAGTTACTCGAAAGGACTCTCGAACACTGAAGCTTTCTTT
TRBJ2-2	NA	NA	TRBV7-3	CASSLTGLGTGELFF	TGTGCCAGCAGCTTAACGGGGCTTGGCACCGGGGAGCTGTTTTTT
TRBJ2-1	NA	once	TRBV14	CASSQDLGSYNEQFF	TGTGCCAGCAGCCAAGATCTCGGGTCCTACAATGAGCAGTTCTTC
TRBJ2-7	TRBD1	NA	TRBV4-2	CASSQGTGVTHEQYF	TGTGCCAGCAGCCAAGGGACAGGTGTAACCCACGAGCAGTACTTC
TRBJ2-1	TRBD2	few	TRBV28	CASSLRWEGGNEQFF	TGTGCCAGCAGTTTGAGGTGGGAGGGAGGCAATGAGCAGTTCTTC